This TCR beta chain was found in a study of molecular identifiers for immune sequencing clone quantification. Germline V gives CDR1 SNHLY, CDR2 FYNNEI. There are 12 residues in the CDR3. Notes on this clonotype: A much larger clonotype is one base distant, so this may be a read error.

With listed TCR primers and previously described methods, bulk TCR libraries were prepared. Each CDR3 protein gets one entry after TCRdb re-called the PCR reads with MiXCR. The profile shows approximately 630,000 distinct CDR3 sequences, 25% of them singletons. This TCR was recovered from a human donor in good health. Some libraries in this study had Jurkat cell RNA spiked in. This chain joins TRBV2 and TRBJ2-4; D is unclear. The sample comprised naive CD8+ T cells from blood, with Jurkat cell RNA spiked in. Subset in this sample: FACS-sorted CD8+CD4-CCR7+CD45RA+ naive T cells. The CDR3 loop reads CASSEGTPPQCF. The CDR3 DNA is TGTGCCAGCAGTGAAGGAACGCCGCCCCAGTGCTTC. Supplemented by reference TRBV2 and TRBJ2-4, the full variable domain reads EPEVTQTPSHQVTQMGQEVILRCVPISNHLYFYWYRQILGQKVEFLVSFYNNEISEKSEIFDDQFSVERPDGSNFTLKIRSTKLEDSAMYFCASSEGTPPQCFGAGTRLSVL.